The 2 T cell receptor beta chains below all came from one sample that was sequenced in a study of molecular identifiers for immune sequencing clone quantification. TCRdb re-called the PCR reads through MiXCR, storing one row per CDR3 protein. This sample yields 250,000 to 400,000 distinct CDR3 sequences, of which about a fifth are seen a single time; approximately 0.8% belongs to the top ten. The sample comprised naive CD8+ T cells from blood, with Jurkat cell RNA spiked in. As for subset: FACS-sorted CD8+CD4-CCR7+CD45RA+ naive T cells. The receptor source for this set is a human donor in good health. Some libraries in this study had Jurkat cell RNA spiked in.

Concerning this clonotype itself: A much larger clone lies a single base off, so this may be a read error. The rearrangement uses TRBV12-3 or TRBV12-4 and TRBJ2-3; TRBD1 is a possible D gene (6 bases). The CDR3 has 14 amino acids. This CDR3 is CASTPRGMTGTQYF. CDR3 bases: TGTGCCAGCACCCCTCGGGGAATGACAGGTACGCAGTATTTT.

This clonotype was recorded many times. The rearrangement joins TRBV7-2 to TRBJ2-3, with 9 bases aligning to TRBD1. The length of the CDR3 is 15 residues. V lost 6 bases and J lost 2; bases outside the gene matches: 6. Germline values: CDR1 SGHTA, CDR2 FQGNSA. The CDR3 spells CASRTGTGFTDTQYF. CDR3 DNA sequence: TGTGCCAGCAGGACCGGGACAGGGTTCACAGATACGCAGTATTTT.